Here is one T cell receptor (beta chain) with its context. Sequencing was performed with immunoSEQ multiplex PCR; in TCRdb, only in-frame clones are kept and a portion is missing. This sample has about 200,000 clones, with 80% found just once. Which cohort a participant joined came from the clinical history participants gave. In germline, CDR1 is SGHNT, CDR2 YYREEE (reference sequence). V gave up 0 bases and J gave up 7 bases; unmatched junction bases: 8. CDR3 size: 15 residues. The sample is drawn from a study of blood T cell repertoires in COVID-19. Study-wide background: Sites across the United States, Italy and Spain contributed samples from acute and convalescent COVID-19.

The chain carries TRBV5-4 and TRBJ1-2; 8 nucleotides align to TRBD1. Sequenced sample: PBMCs or T cells enriched from blood (not recorded which). The receptor was derived from a woman aged 40 to 49 with acute COVID-19. The CDR3 DNA follows: TGTGCCAGCAGCTTGGCCATCGACAGGGGTGGTGGCTACACCTTC. Translation gives CASSLAIDRGGGYTF.